This is a list of T cell receptor beta chains from one sample in a study of T-cell reconstitution after alpha-beta-depleted transplantation in children. TCRdb analysed the PCR reads with MiXCR anew, one entry per CDR3 protein. Of 30,000 or so distinct CDR3 sequences listed, over 6.5% are singletons. Sequenced here: peripheral blood, sampled 60 days after TCRalphabeta/CD19-depleted stem cell transplant. All receptors come from a child under two years old who had a stem cell transplant for acute myeloid leukemia, so the T cells may come from the graft donor. CDR3s include the opening cysteine and the closing phenylalanine or tryptophan. Each record gives: V gene, J gene, clone size, D gene, CDR3 DNA, CDR3 protein. D genes are given only for firm matches. Clone sizes are given selectively: once, few, many, or a class where the clone is expanded.

TRBV29-1	TRBJ2-7	many	TRBD2	TGCAGCGCCGTGGGACTAGCGGGGACGTACGAGCAGTACTTC	CSAVGLAGTYEQYF
TRBV13	TRBJ1-6	many	-	TGTGCCAGCAGCCAGAGGGGGGGACATAATTCACCCCTCCACTTT	CASSQRGGHNSPLHF
TRBV2	TRBJ1-1	many	-	TGTGCCAGCAACCAGGGAGAGGACACTGAAGCTTTCTTT	CASNQGEDTEAFF
TRBV29-1	TRBJ2-5	many	-	TGCAGCGTTGAAAGCAACCAAGAGACCCAGTACTTC	CSVESNQETQYF
TRBV4-3	TRBJ2-7	many	-	TGCGCCAGCAGCCAAGGAGGGGGCTACGAGCAGTACTTC	CASSQGGGYEQYF
TRBV7-9	TRBJ1-2	many	-	TGTGCCAGCAGCTTAGAACGTGGGCACTATGGCTACACCTTC	CASSLERGHYGYTF
TRBV6-6	TRBJ1-4	-	-	TGTGCCAGCAGCGGTAAGAAACTGTTTTTT	CASSGKKLFF
TRBV20-1	TRBJ1-1	few	TRBD1	TGCAGTGCTAGAAGGACAGGGACTGAAGCTTTCTTT	CSARRTGTEAFF
TRBV3-1	TRBJ2-5	many	TRBD1	TGTGCCAGCAGCCGCGGACAGGCTTTACCCCAAGAGACCCAGTACTTC	CASSRGQALPQETQYF
TRBV10-3	TRBJ2-5	many	-	TGTGCCATCGGAGGGGAAGGGGGCGAAGAGACCCAGTACTTC	CAIGGEGGEETQYF
TRBV14	TRBJ1-4	many	-	TGTGCCAGCAGCCTTACTGCCATGCGTGAAAAACTGTTTTTT	CASSLTAMREKLFF
TRBV12-3/TRBV12-4	TRBJ2-3	many	-	TGTGCCAGCAGTTTAGGTTGGAAAAGCACAGATACGCAGTATTTT	CASSLGWKSTDTQYF
TRBV5-1	TRBJ2-1	many	-	TGCGCCAGCAGCGCCCCCCCGGACACTCGCTTCAATGAGCAGTTCTTC	CASSAPPDTRFNEQFF
TRBV7-9	TRBJ2-7	many	-	TGTGCCAGCAGCCCAGACCCCCCCAGAGAGCAGTACTTC	CASSPDPPREQYF
TRBV7-9	TRBJ2-7	few	TRBD1	TGTGCCAGCACCGACGGGGGACAGGACTACGAGCAGTACTTC	CASTDGGQDYEQYF
TRBV5-1	TRBJ2-7	many	TRBD1	TGCGCCAGCAGCTTGAGTAGGACAGGGGCCGGCTACGAGCAGTACTTC	CASSLSRTGAGYEQYF
TRBV28	TRBJ2-7	medium-sized	-	TGTGCCAGCAGTTTTGGTCCTTACGAGCAGTACTTC	CASSFGPYEQYF
TRBV4-2	TRBJ2-7	-	-	TGTGCCACGACCCCCGGGCTCGGGGGCCCCGTCTACGAGCAGTACTTC	CATTPGLGGPVYEQYF
TRBV9	TRBJ2-7	many	TRBD1	TGTGCCAGCAGCGTAGGACAGGGGCCTCTCTACGAGCAGTACTTC	CASSVGQGPLYEQYF
TRBV7-9	TRBJ2-3	many	-	TGTGCCAGCAGCTTACAATCGGGGTACCCGCAAGATACGCAGTATTTT	CASSLQSGYPQDTQYF
TRBV9	TRBJ2-7	many	TRBD1	TGTGCCAGCAGCGTAGGGGACAGGGGGGGGACCTACGAGCAGTACTTC	CASSVGDRGGTYEQYF
TRBV7-3	TRBJ1-4	many	-	TGTGCCAGCAGCCCGTCTGCAACTAATGAAAAACTGTTTTTT	CASSPSATNEKLFF
TRBV7-6	TRBJ2-5	-	-	TGTGCCAGCAGCTTGGGGGGAGGCCAAGAGACCCAGTACTTC	CASSLGGGQETQYF
TRBV28	TRBJ2-3	many	TRBD2	TGTGCCAGCAGTTCACCTCCCCGGGGGGTAGCGGGATGGGATACGCAGTATTTT	CASSSPPRGVAGWDTQYF
TRBV29-1	TRBJ2-6	many	-	TGCAGCGCCTCTGTCTGGGGGAGCGGGGCCAACGTCCTGACTTTC	CSASVWGSGANVLTF
TRBV9	TRBJ2-7	many	TRBD1	TGTGCCAGCAGTCCCGACAGGGTATCCGCCGAGCAGTACTTC	CASSPDRVSAEQYF
TRBV5-1	TRBJ1-6	many	-	TGCGCCAGCAGCTTGGATAACCGGAGCTCCTATAATTCACCCCTCCACTTT	CASSLDNRSSYNSPLHF
TRBV5-1	TRBJ1-2	many	-	TGCGCCAGCAGCCTAAAGACAGGTTACCTCTATGGCTACACCTTC	CASSLKTGYLYGYTF